One and the same sample provided the 9 T cell receptor beta chains below, sequenced in a study of CD4 T cells in relation to SARS-CoV-2 and coronaviruses. Antigens for these TCRs are unknown. TCRdb's table, derived via immunoSEQ multiplex PCR, lists solely in-frame clones and lacks some. The data contain 30,000 or so clones, 72% of them singletons. Before the COVID-19 pandemic, during about 2010-2019, CD4+ T cells were taken from unexposed donors. CD4+ T cells were isolated from the cells after 10 days of culture. The sequencing sample was made of CD4+ T cells from PBMCs, cultured in vitro. The receptors come from a human donor in good health.

The DNA of the CDR3 is TGTGCCAGCAGTGATCAGGGAACGAACACCGGGGAGCTGTTTTTT. Its protein is CASSDQGTNTGELFF. V is TRBV6-4 and J is TRBJ2-2; a weak D match, TRBD1 (5 bases). V was cut by 3 bases and J by 0 bases, with 8 bases left in between. The CDR3 has 15 amino acids. Germline V gene sequence: CDR1 MRHNA, CDR2 SNTAGT.

This clone was seen a few times. The chain joins TRBV7-3 to TRBJ2-7; TRBD1 matches at 7 bases. The length of the CDR3 is 13 residues. The V gene end was trimmed by 4 bases and the J gene end by 6 bases; junction bases not matched to a gene: 6. Germline V gene sequence: CDR1 SGHTA, CDR2 FQGTGA. In nucleotides, the CDR3 is TGTGCCAGCAGCTCGAGACAGGGTGGCGAGCAGTACTTC. Translated, it gives CASSSRQGGEQYF.

The chain has TRBV12-3 or TRBV12-4 and TRBJ2-7, with D uncertain. The V end was cut by 3 bases, the J end by 3 bases, with 9 bases between. The CDR3 has 13 residues. In DNA form, the CDR3 reads TGTGCCAGCAGTTTTCAGCAAGTCTACGAGCAGTACTTC. Translating gives CASSFQQVYEQYF.

The chain is built from TRBV19 and TRBJ2-1; D perhaps matches TRBD2 (7 bases). Per germline, CDR1 LNHDA and CDR2 SQIVND (reference sequence). V was pared by 6 bases and J by 5 bases, with 14 bases between. This CDR3 is built from 14 residues. CDR3 region: CASRKEGGDNEQFF. The CDR3, as DNA: TGTGCCAGTAGAAAGGAAGGGGGGGACAATGAGCAGTTCTTC.

The chain links TRBV10-3 to TRBJ1-5, with unresolved D. Trimming cost V 2 bases and J 5 bases, with 7 bases left between them. CDR1 and CDR2 (germline): ENHRY, SYGVKD. This CDR3 has 13 residues. In DNA form, the CDR3 reads TGTGCCATCAGTGAGGAGGGAGATCAGCCCCAGCATTTT. As protein: CAISEEGDQPQHF.

The chain recombines TRBV19 with TRBJ1-2, with TRBD1 as a possible D gene (5 bases). V was clipped by 5 bases and J by 5 bases, with 12 bases between them. The CDR3 contains 13 residues. Looked up from germline, CDR1 is LNHDA and CDR2 is SQIVND (reference sequence). In DNA, the CDR3 is TGTGCCAGTAGTCCCCAGGGAGGGTATGGCTACACCTTC. As protein: CASSPQGGYGYTF.

The chain links TRBV10-3 to TRBJ1-2, with 8 bases matching TRBD1. The CDR3 extends over 15 amino acids. V was clipped by 2 bases and J by 1 base; unmatched bases: 3. Germline V gene sequence: CDR1 ENHRY, CDR2 SYGVKD. CDR3 protein: CAISEADRGNYGYTF. The DNA of the CDR3 is TGTGCCATCAGTGAGGCCGACAGGGGTAACTATGGCTACACCTTC.

The chain recombines TRBV9 with TRBJ2-1, with 10 bases identical to TRBD1. CDR1 and CDR2 (germline): SGDLS, YYNGEE. CDR3 size: 15 residues. V trimming: 3 bases; J trimming: 4 bases; junction bases outside the gene matches: 4. The CDR3 DNA follows: TGTGCCAGCAGCGGCGGGACAGGGGTTTACAATGAGCAGTTCTTC. Translation: CASSGGTGVYNEQFF. The variable domain in full, completed from reference TRBV9 and TRBJ2-1, reads DSGVTQTPKHLITATGQRVTLRCSPRSGDLSVYWYQQSLDQGLQFLIQYYNGEERAKGNILERFSAQQFPDLHSELNLSSLELGDSALYFCASSGGTGVYNEQFFGPGTRLTVL.

V is TRBV5-1 and J is TRBJ2-7, with 9 bases fitting TRBD2. Germline loops: CDR1 SGHRS, CDR2 YFSETQ. V lost 4 bases and J lost 0; bases outside the gene matches: 2. The CDR3 runs to 14 residues. DNA for the CDR3: TGCGCCAGCAGCGTTAGCGGGAGCTCCTACGAGCAGTACTTC. Protein: CASSVSGSSYEQYF.